These 27 T cell receptor beta chains originate from one sample sequenced in a study of blood T cells in healthy people across ages (dated by TCRdb to 2014 to 2015). The library was generated by 5' RACE. These reads were obtained on an Illumina HiSeq 2500. The second PCR ran for roughly 7 to 11 cycles and used a J-beta primer mix along with a sample-barcoded 5' primer. TCRdb took the public reads, trimmed them with fastp at Q25, ran MiXCR for clone calling and kept in-frame beta chains. All rows with the same CDR3 protein become a single entry with the most common DNA and genes. The sample has more than 800,000 distinct CDR3 sequences on record, over 35% of them singletons. The top ten clonotypes cover around 18% of the sample. Material for sequencing was blood. The receptors derive from a woman aged 60 to 75 in good health.

This clonotype turned up a few times. In DNA, the CDR3 is TGCAGTGCTAGAGATAGTCCGGGATCCAAAAACATTCAGTACTTC. Translation gives CSARDSPGSKNIQYF. This chain links TRBV20-1 with TRBJ2-4; tentatively, D is TRBD2 (5 bases). Trimming cost V 0 bases and J 2 bases, with 11 bases left between them. The CDR3 loop spans 15 amino acids. From germline, CDR1 is DFQATT and CDR2 SNEGSKA (reference sequence).

As for this clonotype: Since a much larger clone is just one base distant, this may be a read error. The CDR3 DNA reads TGTGCCAGCAGGAGAGGGGGGAACTATTGCTACACCTTC. It translates to CASRRGGNYCYTF. The genes are TRBV27 and TRBJ1-2; weak D call: TRBD1 (6 bases). The CDR3 has 13 amino acids. Germline CDR1 and CDR2: MNHEY and SMNVEV (reference sequence).

The V and J genes are TRBV29-1 and TRBJ2-4; 9 bases align to TRBD2. The end of the DNA is better explained by TRBJ2-7, so the J call may be wrong. Germline V lookup: CDR1 SQVTM, CDR2 ANQGSEA. The CDR3 has 13 amino acids. The DNA of the CDR3 is TGCAGCGCAGAAAGCGGGGGGACCTACGAGCAGTACTTC. Its translation: CSAESGGTYEQYF.

This clonotype was recorded at least ten times. This chain uses TRBV11-2 with TRBJ2-1; D possibly corresponds to TRBD2 (6 bases). Germline CDR1 SGHAT, CDR2 FQNNGV. This CDR3 has 15 amino acids. Trimming removed 5 bases at V and 1 base at J, with 12 bases between. The CDR3 is CASSRLVRSYNEQFF. CDR3 DNA sequence: TGTGCCAGCAGCCGACTAGTAAGGTCCTACAATGAGCAGTTCTTC.

The chain uses TRBV12-3 or TRBV12-4 and TRBJ1-6, with TRBD1 matching over 8 bases. Trimming cost V 5 bases and J 10 bases; bases outside gene matches: 4. The CDR3 loop spans 13 amino acids. CDR3 region: CASSQGAGSPLHF. The DNA of the CDR3 is TGTGCCAGCAGTCAGGGGGCCGGATCACCCCTCCACTTT.

The chain uses TRBV4-1 and TRBJ2-4; 9 nucleotides agree with TRBD1. With 2 bases clipped from V and 3 bases from J, the junction kept 14 bases outside the gene matches. Germline assignment: CDR1 MGHRA and CDR2 YSYEKL. The length of the CDR3 is 19 residues. CDR3 region: CASSQTDQLKTGGKNIQYF. CDR3 nucleotide sequence: TGCGCCAGCAGCCAAACCGATCAATTAAAGACAGGGGGCAAAAACATTCAGTACTTC.

This clonotype has more than one count but fewer than ten. This chain connects TRBV3-1 to TRBJ2-7, with 11 nucleotides matching TRBD1. The germline V gene encodes CDR1 LGHDT and CDR2 YNNKEL (reference sequence). This CDR3 is built from 14 residues. Trimming took 3 bases from V and 8 from J; bases not matched to a gene: 6. CDR3 sequence (DNA): TGTGCCAGCAGCCAGGGGACAGGGGGTATCAAGCAGTACTTC. Protein product: CASSQGTGGIKQYF.

The rearrangement uses TRBV24-1 and TRBJ2-7; D remains ambiguous. The CDR3 is 11 residues long. Germline V CDR1 and CDR2: KGHDR, SFDVKD. Between the trimmed V and J ends, which lost 5 bases and 4 bases, there was a span of 5 bases. The CDR3 DNA is TGTGCCACCAGTGCCGGTTACGAGCAGTACTTC. Translation gives CATSAGYEQYF.

The CDR3 spells CASSDWSSYEQYF. The CDR3 region has the DNA TGTGCCAGCAGTGATTGGAGCTCCTACGAGCAGTACTTC. V gene TRBV6-1 combines with J gene TRBJ2-7; D remains unclear. Germline V CDR1 and CDR2: MNHNS, SASEGT. V was pared by 3 bases and J by 0 bases, with 6 bases between. This CDR3 has 13 residues.

There are a few counts of this clonotype. The chain carries TRBV12-3 or TRBV12-4 and TRBJ1-5; D perhaps matches TRBD1 (5 bases). The CDR3 length is 14 residues. Deletions cut 2 bases from V and 7 bases from J, with 12 bases between. The DNA for the CDR3 is TGTGCCAGCAGTTTATGGGGGGAAGAACAGCCCCAGCATTTT. Translation gives CASSLWGEEQPQHF.

The sample holds a few counts of this clonotype. The gene calls are TRBV29-1 and TRBJ2-3; D is unclear. This CDR3 is 11 amino acids long. The germline V gene encodes CDR1 SQVTM and CDR2 ANQGSEA. V was trimmed by 6 bases and J by 9 bases, leaving 13 bases between them. The CDR3 DNA reads TGCAGCGTCCCCTATTCCGGGACGCAGTATTTT. It specifies CSVPYSGTQYF.

This clonotype appeared a few times. The CDR3 loop is CASSFSGALGNTQYF. The CDR3 bases are TGTGCCAGCAGCTTCTCCGGGGCGTTGGGAAATACGCAGTATTTT. The genes are TRBV7-9 and TRBJ2-3, with D perhaps assigned TRBD1 or TRBD2 (5 bases each). This CDR3 is built from 15 residues. Trimming shortened V by 3 bases and J by 7 bases, and 17 bases separated the two germline ends. Per germline, CDR1 SEHNR and CDR2 FQNEAQ (reference sequence).

The chain joins TRBV29-1 to TRBJ2-3; 8 positions agree with TRBD2. With V trimmed by 6 bases and J by 0 bases, 8 bases remained unmatched. Germline assignment: CDR1 SQVTM and CDR2 ANQGSEA. This CDR3 contains 15 residues. The CDR3: CSVPGGASSTDTQYF. The CDR3 DNA sequence: TGCAGCGTCCCGGGGGGGGCATCTAGCACAGATACGCAGTATTTT.

This sequence joins TRBV4-1 and TRBJ2-7; 11 nucleotides align to TRBD2. This CDR3 spans 16 amino acids. With V trimmed by 4 bases and J by 1 base, 6 bases remained unmatched. Germline CDR1 and CDR2: MGHRA and YSYEKL. The CDR3 loop is CASSLGLAELSYEQYF. The CDR3 DNA reads as TGCGCCAGCAGCCTGGGACTAGCGGAGCTATCCTACGAGCAGTACTTC.

CDR3 protein: CASSLGLGRTYEQYF. The DNA for the CDR3 is TGTGCCAGCAGTTTAGGCCTTGGCAGGACCTACGAGCAGTACTTC. The chain couples TRBV12-3 or TRBV12-4 to TRBJ2-7; no firm D call. Trimming removed 1 base from V and 2 bases from J, with 12 bases in between. The length of the CDR3 is 15 residues.

The V and J genes are TRBV5-1 and TRBJ2-3; 9 nucleotides agree with TRBD2. Germline loops: CDR1 SGHRS, CDR2 YFSETQ. V gave up 4 bases and J gave up 6 bases; unmatched junction bases: 15. This CDR3 is 17 amino acids long. The CDR3 bases are TGCGCCAGCAGCAAAGGGGGGGCGGGAGGGCCCTCGGATACGCAGTATTTT. Its protein is CASSKGGAGGPSDTQYF.

V gene TRBV12-3 or TRBV12-4 combines with J gene TRBJ2-1; possible D gene TRBD1, 5 bases. This CDR3 comprises 14 residues. V was pared by 8 bases and J by 3 bases, with 14 bases between. The CDR3 sequence is CASLLGRGYNEQFF. The CDR3 DNA reads as TGTGCCAGCCTATTAGGTAGGGGCTACAATGAGCAGTTCTTC.

A word on this clonotype: A much larger clone differs by one base, so this may be a read error. The J gene is TRBJ2-5, the V gene TRBV13, with TRBD1 as a possible D gene (5 bases). Germline lookup yields CDR1 PRHDT and CDR2 FYEKMQ (reference sequence). The CDR3 has 15 residues. The CDR3 DNA reads TGTGCCAGCAGCACATCTGACGACAGACAAGGGACCCAGTACTTC. Amino acids: CASSTSDDRQGTQYF.

J is TRBJ2-1 and V is TRBV29-1; D is perhaps TRBD1 or TRBD2 (5 bases each). The CDR3 runs to 13 residues. The V end lost 8 bases, the J end lost 7 bases, and 18 bases lay between the germline ends. Germline V gene data show CDR1 as SQVTM and CDR2 as ANQGSEA. Written as DNA, the CDR3 is TGCAGCTTCCAACTAGGGGTGTGGAATGAGCAGTTCTTC. Its translation is CSFQLGVWNEQFF.

This clonotype was detected only a few times. The chain couples TRBV7-9 to TRBJ1-5, with D unresolved. The germline V gene encodes CDR1 SEHNR and CDR2 FQNEAQ (reference sequence). V was clipped by 2 bases and J by 2 bases, with 10 bases between them. This CDR3 is built from 15 residues. The CDR3 sequence: CASSLQEFGNQPQHF. CDR3 DNA sequence: TGTGCCAGCAGCTTACAGGAGTTTGGCAATCAGCCCCAGCATTTT.

CDR3 sequence: CASSLTAGNDEQYF. The CDR3 DNA sequence: TGTGCCAGCAGCCTGACTGCCGGGAACGACGAGCAGTACTTC. This chain connects TRBV11-2 to TRBJ2-7; maybe TRBD2 (5 bases). Germline V gene data show CDR1 as SGHAT and CDR2 as FQNNGV. The CDR3 is 14 amino acids. V lost 5 bases, J lost 5 bases, and 16 bases lay in between.

There are a few counts of this clonotype. The gene calls are TRBV2 and TRBJ2-4, with TRBD2 matching 10 bases. CDR1 and CDR2 (germline): SNHLY, FYNNEI. The CDR3 length is 14 residues. V shed 7 bases, J shed 12 bases, and the junction held 12 bases outside the gene matches. CDR3 sequence reads: CASITLPSGSPQYF. DNA of the CDR3: TGTGCCAGCATCACTTTGCCTAGCGGGAGCCCTCAGTACTTC.

V usage is TRBV5-1 and J usage is TRBJ2-1; a possible D gene is TRBD1 (6 bases). The CDR3 is 11 residues long. V lost 0 bases and J lost 15, with 10 bases in between. The germline gives CDR1 SGHRS, CDR2 YFSETQ. The CDR3 DNA follows: TGCGCCAGCAGCTTGGGGCAGGGGACGTTCTTC. Encoded protein: CASSLGQGTFF. The variable domain in full, with the rest retrieved from reference TRBV5-1 and TRBJ2-1, is KAGVTQTPRYLIKTRGQQVTLSCSPISGHRSVSWYQQTPGQGLQFLFEYFSETQRNKGNFPGRFSGRQFSNSRSEMNVSTLELGDSALYLCASSLGQGTFFGPGTRLTVL.

The V gene is TRBV20-1, the J gene TRBJ2-3; D not resolved. This CDR3 contains 13 residues. Germline CDR1 is DFQATT and CDR2 is SNEGSKA (reference sequence). With 3 bases removed from V and 0 bases from J, the gap between germline ends came to 7 bases. CDR3 DNA: TGCAGTGCTAGGTCTATTAGCACAGATACGCAGTATTTT. This translates into CSARSISTDTQYF.

The V gene is TRBV3-1, the J gene TRBJ2-5, with TRBD2 identical over 12 bases. Per the germline V gene, CDR1 is LGHDT and CDR2 is YNNKEL (reference sequence). The CDR3 runs 15 residues. V lost 2 bases, J lost 3 bases, and 1 base stayed unmatched. CDR3 residues: CASSQRTSGKETQYF. The CDR3 nucleotides read TGTGCCAGCAGCCAAAGGACTAGCGGGAAAGAGACCCAGTACTTC.

The gene calls are TRBV20-1 and TRBJ1-1, with no clear D. Between the trimmed V and J ends, which lost 4 bases and 9 bases, there was a span of 15 bases. The V gene's germline CDR1 is DFQATT and CDR2 SNEGSKA (reference sequence). The CDR3 covers 12 residues. CDR3 bases: TGCAGTGCTATCGGCCCTAAACCTCAAGCTTTCTTT. It is translated as CSAIGPKPQAFF.

This clonotype has just a few counts. The chain employs TRBV5-5 and TRBJ2-1; tentatively, D is TRBD2 (6 bases). Trimming cost V 0 bases and J 3 bases, with 10 bases left between them. CDR1 is SGHKS, CDR2 YYEKEE, per germline (reference sequence). CDR3 length equals 15 residues. CDR3 in amino acids: CASSLDAGSYNEQFF. The CDR3 DNA reads as TGTGCCAGCAGCTTGGATGCCGGGAGCTACAATGAGCAGTTCTTC.